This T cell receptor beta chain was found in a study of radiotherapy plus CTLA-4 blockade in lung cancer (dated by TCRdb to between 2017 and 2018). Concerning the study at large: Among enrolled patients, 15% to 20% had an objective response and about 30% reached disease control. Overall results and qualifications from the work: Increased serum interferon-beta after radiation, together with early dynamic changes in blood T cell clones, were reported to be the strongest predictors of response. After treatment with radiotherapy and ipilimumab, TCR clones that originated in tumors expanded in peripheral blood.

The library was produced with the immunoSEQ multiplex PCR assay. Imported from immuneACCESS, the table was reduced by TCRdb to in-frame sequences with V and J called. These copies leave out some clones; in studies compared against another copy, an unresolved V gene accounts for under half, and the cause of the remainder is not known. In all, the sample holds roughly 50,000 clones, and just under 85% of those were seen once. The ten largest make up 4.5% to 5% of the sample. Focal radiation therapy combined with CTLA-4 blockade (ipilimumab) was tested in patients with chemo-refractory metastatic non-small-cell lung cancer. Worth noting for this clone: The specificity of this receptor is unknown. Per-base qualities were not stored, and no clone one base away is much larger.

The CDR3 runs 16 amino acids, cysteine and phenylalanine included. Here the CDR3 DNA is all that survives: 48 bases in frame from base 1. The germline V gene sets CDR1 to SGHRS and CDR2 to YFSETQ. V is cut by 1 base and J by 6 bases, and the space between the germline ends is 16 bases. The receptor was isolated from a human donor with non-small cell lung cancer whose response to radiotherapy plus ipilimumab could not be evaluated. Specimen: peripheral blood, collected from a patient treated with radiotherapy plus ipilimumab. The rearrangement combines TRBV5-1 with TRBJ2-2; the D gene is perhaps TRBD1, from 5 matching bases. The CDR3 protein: CASSLSQGTHAGELFF. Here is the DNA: TGCGCCAGCAGCTTGAGTCAGGGTACCCACGCCGGGGAGCTGTTTTTT.